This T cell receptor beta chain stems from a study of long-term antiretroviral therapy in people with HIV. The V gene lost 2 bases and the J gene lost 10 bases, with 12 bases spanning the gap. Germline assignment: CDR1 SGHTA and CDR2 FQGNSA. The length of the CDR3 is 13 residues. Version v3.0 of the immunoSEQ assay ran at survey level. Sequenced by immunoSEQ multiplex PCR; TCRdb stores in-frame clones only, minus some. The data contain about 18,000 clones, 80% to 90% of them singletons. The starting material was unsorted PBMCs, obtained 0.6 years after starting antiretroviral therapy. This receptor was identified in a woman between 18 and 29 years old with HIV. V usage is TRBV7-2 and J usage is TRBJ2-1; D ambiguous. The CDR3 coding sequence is TGTGCCAGCAGCTTATCCCCCCCGGACGAGCAGTTCTTC. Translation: CASSLSPPDEQFF.